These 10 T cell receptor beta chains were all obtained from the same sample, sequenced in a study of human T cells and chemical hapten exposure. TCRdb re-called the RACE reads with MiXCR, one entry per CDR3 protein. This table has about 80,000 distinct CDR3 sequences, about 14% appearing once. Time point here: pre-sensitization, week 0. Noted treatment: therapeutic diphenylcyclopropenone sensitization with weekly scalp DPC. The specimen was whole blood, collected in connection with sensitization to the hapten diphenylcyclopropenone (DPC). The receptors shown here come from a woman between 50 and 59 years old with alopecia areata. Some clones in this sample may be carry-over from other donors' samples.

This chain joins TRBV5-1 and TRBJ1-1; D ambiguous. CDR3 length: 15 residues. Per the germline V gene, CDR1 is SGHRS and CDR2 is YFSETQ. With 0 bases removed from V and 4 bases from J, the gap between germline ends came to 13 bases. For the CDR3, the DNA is TGCGCCAGCAGCTTGGGGCTTCGGGGTTCCACTGAAGCTTTCTTT. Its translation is CASSLGLRGSTEAFF.

The CDR3 here is CSANRDTDTQYF. CDR3 sequence (DNA): TGCAGTGCCAATCGGGACACAGATACGCAGTATTTT. This chain connects TRBV20-1 to TRBJ2-3; tentatively, D is TRBD2 (5 bases). CDR1 DFQATT and CDR2 SNEGSKA come from the germline V gene (reference sequence). The V and J ends lost 6 bases and 2 bases respectively, with 9 bases between them. The CDR3 extends over 12 amino acids.

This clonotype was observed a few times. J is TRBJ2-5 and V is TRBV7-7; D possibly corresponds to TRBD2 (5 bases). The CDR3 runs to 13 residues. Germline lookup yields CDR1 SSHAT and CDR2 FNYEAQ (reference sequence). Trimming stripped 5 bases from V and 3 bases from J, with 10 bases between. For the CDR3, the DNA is TGTGCCAGCAGCCCGAGGGAGAAAGAGACCCAGTACTTC. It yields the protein CASSPREKETQYF.

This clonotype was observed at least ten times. The CDR3 coding sequence is TGTGCCAGTAGAGGGACACCGAGATACGTTGCAACTAATGAAAAACTGTTTTTT. Translating gives CASRGTPRYVATNEKLFF. The rearrangement links TRBV19 to TRBJ1-4; D perhaps matches TRBD1 (6 bases). Trimming pared 6 bases from V and 0 bases from J, leaving 20 bases between. The CDR3 loop spans 18 amino acids. Per the germline V gene, CDR1 is LNHDA and CDR2 is SQIVND (reference sequence).

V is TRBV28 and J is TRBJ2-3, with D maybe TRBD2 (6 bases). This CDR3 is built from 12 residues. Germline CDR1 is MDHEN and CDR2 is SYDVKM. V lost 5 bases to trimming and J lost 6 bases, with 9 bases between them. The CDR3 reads CASSRGKDTQYF. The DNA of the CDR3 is TGTGCCAGCAGTCGGGGGAAGGATACGCAGTATTTT.

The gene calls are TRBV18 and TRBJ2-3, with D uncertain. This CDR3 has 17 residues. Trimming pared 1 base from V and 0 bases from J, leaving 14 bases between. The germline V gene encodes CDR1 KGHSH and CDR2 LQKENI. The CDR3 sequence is CASSPLSPSASTDTQYF. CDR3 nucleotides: TGTGCCAGCTCACCACTCTCCCCATCCGCCAGCACAGATACGCAGTATTTT.

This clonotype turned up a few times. CDR3 nucleotide sequence: TGTGCCAGCAGCTTGGAATACAGTTTTCTTGGGGCCAACGTCCTGACTTTC. Protein: CASSLEYSFLGANVLTF. The chain recombines TRBV5-6 with TRBJ2-6; D gene unclear. There are 17 residues in the CDR3. Per germline, CDR1 SGHDT and CDR2 YYEEEE. Trimming removed 0 bases from V and 3 bases from J, with 13 bases in between.

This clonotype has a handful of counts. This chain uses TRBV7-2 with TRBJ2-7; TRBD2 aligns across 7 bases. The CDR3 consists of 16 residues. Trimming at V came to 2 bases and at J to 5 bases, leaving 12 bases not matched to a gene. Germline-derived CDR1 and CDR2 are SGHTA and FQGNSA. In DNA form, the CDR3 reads TGTGCCAGCAGCTTACATGCCGGGAGGCCGCGGAACGAGCAGTACTTC. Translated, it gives CASSLHAGRPRNEQYF.

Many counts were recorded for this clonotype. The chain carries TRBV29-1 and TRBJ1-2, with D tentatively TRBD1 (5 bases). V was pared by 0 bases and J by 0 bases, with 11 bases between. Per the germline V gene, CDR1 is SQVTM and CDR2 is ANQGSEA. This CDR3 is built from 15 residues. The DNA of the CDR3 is TGCAGCGTTGAAGAGACAGCAGGGACTAACTATGGCTACACCTTC. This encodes CSVEETAGTNYGYTF.

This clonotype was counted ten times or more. The CDR3 is CASSLYSVQETQYF. As DNA, the CDR3 is TGCGCCAGCAGCTTGTATTCGGTACAAGAGACCCAGTACTTC. The chain combines TRBV5-1 with TRBJ2-5; unclear D gene. Trimming left V 1 base short and J 2 bases short, with 9 bases between. This CDR3 has 14 residues. Per the germline V gene, CDR1 is SGHRS and CDR2 is YFSETQ.